These T cell receptor beta chains were read from a single sample in a study of blood T cell repertoires in COVID-19. Sequencing was performed with immunoSEQ multiplex PCR; in TCRdb, only in-frame clones are kept and a portion is missing. Among a few hundred thousand clones listed, around 92% were seen once. Sample: PBMCs or T cells enriched from blood (not recorded which). The source is a woman between 55 and 75 years old who had recovered from COVID-19. Both conserved end residues are part of each CDR3. The D gene is left open where the match is weak. Where a row states a size, it is once, few, many or the class of an expanded clone; other rows omit it.

j_call: TRBJ2-1
d_call: NA
clone_size: NA
v_call: TRBV24-1
cdr3_nt: TGTGCCACCAGTGAACAAGCTAGTGTTGAGCAGTTCTTC
cdr3_aa: CATSEQASVEQFF

j_call: TRBJ1-2
d_call: NA
clone_size: NA
v_call: TRBV6-4
cdr3_nt: TGTGCCAGCCGAGGCATAGAATTAAACTATGGCTACACCTTC
cdr3_aa: CASRGIELNYGYTF

j_call: TRBJ1-2
d_call: NA
clone_size: once
v_call: TRBV6-5
cdr3_nt: TGTGCCAGCCGTACGGGAGGGAATGGCTACACCTTC
cdr3_aa: CASRTGGNGYTF

j_call: TRBJ1-6
d_call: NA
clone_size: once
v_call: TRBV27
cdr3_nt: TGTGCCAGCAGCATTGACAGGTCGTTTACACCCCTCCACTTT
cdr3_aa: CASSIDRSFTPLHF

j_call: TRBJ2-3
d_call: NA
clone_size: NA
v_call: TRBV27
cdr3_nt: TGTGCCAGCAGTTTAGGGAGGGGGGATACGCAGTATTTT
cdr3_aa: CASSLGRGDTQYF

j_call: TRBJ2-3
d_call: NA
clone_size: NA
v_call: TRBV7-7
cdr3_nt: TGTGCTAGCAGCCCAGCGGGCCTCACAGATACGCAGTATTTT
cdr3_aa: CASSPAGLTDTQYF

j_call: TRBJ1-5
d_call: TRBD1
clone_size: NA
v_call: TRBV2
cdr3_nt: TGTGCCAGCCATCTAGGACAGGGGGTTTGGAGCAATCAGCCCCAGCATTTT
cdr3_aa: CASHLGQGVWSNQPQHF

j_call: TRBJ1-6
d_call: NA
clone_size: NA
v_call: TRBV21-1
cdr3_nt: TGTGCCAGCAGCAAAGAAGGGAGCTCCTATAATTCACCCCTCCACTTT
cdr3_aa: CASSKEGSSYNSPLHF

j_call: TRBJ2-7
d_call: TRBD2
clone_size: NA
v_call: TRBV5-3
cdr3_nt: TGTGCCAGAAGCTTGGGTTGGACTAGCGGGTTACTTAGCTCCTACGAGCAGTACTTC
cdr3_aa: CARSLGWTSGLLSSYEQYF

j_call: TRBJ2-1
d_call: NA
clone_size: once
v_call: TRBV18
cdr3_nt: TGTGCCAGCTCACCATTAGGGGTTAATGAGCAGTTCTTC
cdr3_aa: CASSPLGVNEQFF

j_call: TRBJ2-1
d_call: NA
clone_size: NA
v_call: TRBV29-1
cdr3_nt: TGCAGCGTTAAGACGGGTGAGCAGTTCTTC
cdr3_aa: CSVKTGEQFF

j_call: TRBJ1-4
d_call: TRBD1
clone_size: NA
v_call: TRBV7-9
cdr3_nt: TGTGCCAGCAGCGAACAGGGGGCCGGTGAAAAACTGTTTTTT
cdr3_aa: CASSEQGAGEKLFF

j_call: TRBJ1-4
d_call: TRBD1
clone_size: NA
v_call: TRBV25-1
cdr3_nt: TGTGCCAGCAGTAACCAGGGGGCAACTAATGAAAAACTGTTTTTT
cdr3_aa: CASSNQGATNEKLFF

j_call: TRBJ1-4
d_call: TRBD1
clone_size: NA
v_call: TRBV27
cdr3_nt: TGTGCCAGCAGTTTTGGGACAGGGGAGCATGAAAAACTGTTTTTT
cdr3_aa: CASSFGTGEHEKLFF

j_call: TRBJ1-2
d_call: NA
clone_size: NA
v_call: TRBV11-2
cdr3_nt: TGTGCCAGCAGCTTAGGGACTTATTATGGCTACACCTTC
cdr3_aa: CASSLGTYYGYTF

j_call: TRBJ2-5
d_call: TRBD1
clone_size: NA
v_call: TRBV11-2
cdr3_nt: TGTGCCAGCAGCCCGACAGGGGCTGGGGAGACCCAGTACTTC
cdr3_aa: CASSPTGAGETQYF

j_call: TRBJ1-1
d_call: NA
clone_size: NA
v_call: TRBV19
cdr3_nt: TGTGCCAGTAGTATGATGATAGGGGCTGAGAACACTGAAGCTTTCTTT
cdr3_aa: CASSMMIGAENTEAFF

j_call: TRBJ1-6
d_call: TRBD1
clone_size: NA
v_call: TRBV7-9
cdr3_nt: TGTGCCAGCAGCCAAACCGGGACAGGGGGTTCACCCCTCCACTTT
cdr3_aa: CASSQTGTGGSPLHF

j_call: TRBJ1-5
d_call: NA
clone_size: NA
v_call: TRBV3-1/TRBV3-2
cdr3_nt: TGTGCCAGCAGCCAAGATTTTCGGGGGCAGCCCCAGCATTTT
cdr3_aa: CASSQDFRGQPQHF

j_call: TRBJ2-5
d_call: TRBD2
clone_size: NA
v_call: TRBV28
cdr3_nt: TGTGCCAGCAGTTCGGCGGGAGGGCCAGGGGATCGGGGGACCCAGTACTTC
cdr3_aa: CASSSAGGPGDRGTQYF

j_call: TRBJ2-7
d_call: TRBD2
clone_size: once
v_call: TRBV27
cdr3_nt: TGTGCCAGCAGTAAAAAAGGACTAGCGCGTTCCTACGAGCAGTACTTC
cdr3_aa: CASSKKGLARSYEQYF

j_call: TRBJ2-1
d_call: NA
clone_size: NA
v_call: TRBV20-1
cdr3_nt: TGCAGTGCCTTCTCGAGTGATGAGCAGTTCTTC
cdr3_aa: CSAFSSDEQFF

j_call: TRBJ2-3
d_call: NA
clone_size: NA
v_call: TRBV29-1
cdr3_nt: TGCAGCGTTGAAGAGTCGGGAGATACGCAGTATTTT
cdr3_aa: CSVEESGDTQYF

j_call: TRBJ2-1
d_call: TRBD2
clone_size: NA
v_call: TRBV10-1
cdr3_nt: TGCGCCAGCAGTACCGGACTAGCGGGGGGGTATGAGCAGTTCTTC
cdr3_aa: CASSTGLAGGYEQFF

j_call: TRBJ1-6
d_call: NA
clone_size: few
v_call: TRBV5-1
cdr3_nt: TGCGCCAGCAGCTTGGAGGCCAGGGAAGGGTCACCCCTCCACTTT
cdr3_aa: CASSLEAREGSPLHF

j_call: TRBJ1-2
d_call: NA
clone_size: once
v_call: TRBV23-1
cdr3_nt: TGCGCCAGCACTCATCCACCCCAGGAAGGTCCTTATGGCTACACCTTC
cdr3_aa: CASTHPPQEGPYGYTF

j_call: TRBJ1-5
d_call: TRBD1
clone_size: NA
v_call: TRBV5-1
cdr3_nt: TGCGCCAGCAAGACCGGGACAGGGGATCAGCCCCAGCATTTT
cdr3_aa: CASKTGTGDQPQHF

j_call: TRBJ2-7
d_call: TRBD2
clone_size: NA
v_call: TRBV20-1
cdr3_nt: TGCAGTGCTAGTAGGACTAGCGGCTCCTACGAGCAGTACTTC
cdr3_aa: CSASRTSGSYEQYF

j_call: TRBJ2-7
d_call: TRBD2
clone_size: NA
v_call: TRBV10-3
cdr3_nt: TGTGCCATCAGTGAGCGGACTAGCGGGGGGGCCGAGCAGTACTTC
cdr3_aa: CAISERTSGGAEQYF

j_call: TRBJ1-4
d_call: NA
clone_size: NA
v_call: TRBV3-1/TRBV3-2
cdr3_nt: TGTGCCAGCAGCCAAGGGCCAGGTCAACATGAAAAACTGTTTTTT
cdr3_aa: CASSQGPGQHEKLFF

j_call: TRBJ2-5
d_call: NA
clone_size: NA
v_call: TRBV2
cdr3_nt: TGTGCCAGCAATAACTTCGGACAGAGAAAAGAGACCCAGTACTTC
cdr3_aa: CASNNFGQRKETQYF

j_call: TRBJ1-2
d_call: NA
clone_size: many
v_call: TRBV28
cdr3_nt: TGTGCCAGCCTAACAGGGTCGGACTATGGCTACACCTTC
cdr3_aa: CASLTGSDYGYTF